The T cell receptor beta chain under discussion was sequenced for a study of blood T cell repertoires in COVID-19. The overall study: The samples span acute and convalescent COVID-19 from the United States, Italy and Spain.

Original handling: Quantification of nucleated cells was approximated via reference gene primer amplification. Using immunoSEQ multiplex PCR, the repertoire was profiled, and TCRdb retains in-frame clones only, with some absent. V and J calls and clone size follow that table, whereas D and trimming were derived from the DNA. Here the sample spans approximately 76,000 clones, about 90% being singletons. Germline CDR1 reads LGHNA; CDR2 reads YNFKEQ. The CDR3 runs 18 residues. J gave up 1 base and V 2 bases, and 8 bases lay outside the gene matches. The chain combines TRBV4-2 with TRBJ2-7; 13 bases align to TRBD2. Input material: peripheral blood. This receptor was obtained from a man at least 80 years old in a cohort sampled during active COVID-19. As DNA, the CDR3 is TGTGCCAGCAGCCAATCTACTAGCGGGGGGGCTTTGTCCTACGAGCAGTACTTC. It encodes CASSQSTSGGALSYEQYF.